This passage covers 23 T cell receptor beta chains from one sample sequenced in a study of cytomegalovirus exposure and HLA in healthy donors. The PCR made use of 60 Vbeta and 13 Jbeta primers. This table comes from immunoSEQ multiplex PCR, and its TCRdb copy is limited to in-frame clones, with some not included. The data hold roughly 160,000 clones, with approximately 85% observed a single time. Sample: PBMCs. These TCRs come from a man aged 25 to 45 in good health and CMV-seropositive.

The CDR3 region has the DNA TGTGCCAGCAGCCGGACAGCGAGTGCAACTAATGAAAAACTGTTTTTT. Its protein product is CASSRTASATNEKLFF. The chain employs TRBV7-2 and TRBJ1-4, with D possibly matching TRBD1 (6 bases). Trimming took off 5 bases at V and 0 bases at J, with 13 bases between the two ends. The V gene's germline CDR1 is SGHTA and CDR2 FQGNSA. The CDR3 loop spans 16 amino acids. Supplemented by reference TRBV7-2 and TRBJ1-4, the full variable domain reads GAGVSQSPSNKVTEKGKDVELRCDPISGHTALYWYRQSLGQGLEFLIYFQGNSAPDKSGLPSDRFSAERTGGSVSTLTIQRTQQEDSAVYLCASSRTASATNEKLFFGSGTQLSVL.

The rearrangement joins TRBV4-1 to TRBJ2-1, with a weak D call TRBD2 (6 bases). Germline values: CDR1 MGHRA, CDR2 YSYEKL. CDR3 length equals 20 residues. The germline V and J ends were trimmed by 1 base and 3 bases, with 25 bases remaining between them. The CDR3 DNA is TGCGCCAGCAGCCAAGTTAGAGGGGACCTTGCATGGGAGGACTACAATGAGCAGTTCTTC. Amino acids: CASSQVRGDLAWEDYNEQFF.

The gene calls are TRBV7-9 and TRBJ1-5; D is perhaps TRBD1 (5 bases). The CDR3 loop spans 14 amino acids. V was trimmed by 3 bases and J by 4 bases, leaving 10 bases between them. Germline assignment: CDR1 SEHNR and CDR2 FQNEAQ (reference sequence). CDR3 loop: CASSFAGGNQPQHF. CDR3 DNA: TGTGCCAGCAGCTTCGCCGGGGGAAATCAGCCCCAGCATTTT.

The rearrangement joins TRBV5-4 to TRBJ2-3; TRBD1 might be the D (6 bases). V was cut by 4 bases and J by 4 bases, with 16 bases left in between. This CDR3 has 15 amino acids. Looked up from germline, CDR1 is SGHNT and CDR2 is YYREEE (reference sequence). CDR3: CASSLSAGDSDTQYF. As DNA, the CDR3 is TGTGCCAGCAGCCTCTCCGCAGGGGATTCAGATACGCAGTATTTT.

V gene TRBV7-9 combines with J gene TRBJ1-4; 7 nucleotides align to TRBD1. V lost 6 bases, J lost 8 bases, and 6 bases stayed unmatched. CDR1 and CDR2 from the germline V gene are SEHNR and FQNEAQ (reference sequence). The CDR3 totals 13 residues. CDR3 DNA: TGTGCCAGCAGGGCCGGGACAGTCGAAAAACTGTTTTTT. Its protein is CASRAGTVEKLFF.

This clone was detected only a few times. V and J are TRBV6-1 and TRBJ1-1; D gene unclear. In germline, CDR1 is MNHNS, CDR2 SASEGT. The CDR3 is made up of 14 amino acids. Trimming removed 7 bases at V and 0 bases at J, with 12 bases between. The chain's CDR3 is CASTWSGVNTEAFF. CDR3 nucleotides: TGTGCCAGCACTTGGAGTGGAGTGAACACTGAAGCTTTCTTT.

The chain recombines TRBV9 with TRBJ2-5; 10 bases are shared with TRBD2. The CDR3 totals 16 residues. The germline V gene has CDR1 SGDLS and CDR2 YYNGEE. V was pared by 4 bases and J by 1 base, with 7 bases of the junction left unmatched. The DNA of the CDR3 is TGTGCCAGCAGCCCTGGAGCGGGAGGGCTCCAAGAGACCCAGTACTTC. Protein product: CASSPGAGGLQETQYF.

CDR3 protein: CSVGQGRLDDIQYF. The DNA of the CDR3 is TGCAGCGTGGGACAGGGCAGGCTGGATGACATTCAGTACTTC. The J gene is TRBJ2-4, the V gene TRBV29-1, with 9 bases aligning to TRBD1. V was clipped by 6 bases and J by 8 bases; unmatched bases: 11. CDR3 length: 14 amino acids. Looked up from germline, CDR1 is SQVTM and CDR2 is ANQGSEA.

This sequence joins TRBV18 and TRBJ1-4; D might be TRBD1 (6 bases). The V end was cut by 7 bases, the J end by 6 bases, with 15 bases between. This CDR3 comprises 14 residues. Germline V gives CDR1 KGHSH, CDR2 LQKENI. CDR3 sequence reads: CASYPTGFYEKLFF. DNA of the CDR3: TGTGCCAGCTACCCTACAGGGTTCTATGAAAAACTGTTTTTT. The full variable domain, completed using reference TRBV18 and TRBJ1-4, is NAGVMQNPRHLVRRRGQEARLRCSPMKGHSHVYWYRQLPEEGLKFMVYLQKENIIDESGMPKERFSAEFPKEGPSILRIQQVVRGDSAAYFCASYPTGFYEKLFFGSGTQLSVL.

As concerns this clone: Mismatch with germline at one junction end may stem from a read error. The chain employs TRBV7-9 and TRBJ2-3; no reliable D call. Germline V gene data show CDR1 as SEHNR and CDR2 as FQNEAQ (reference sequence). The CDR3 runs 18 residues. As DNA, the CDR3 is TGTTCCAGCAGCTTGGCCTTGGTGGAGTCGGCGAGCACAGATACGCAGTATTTT. Translating gives CSSSLALVESASTDTQYF.

V usage is TRBV29-1 and J usage is TRBJ1-1; D is possibly TRBD1 (5 bases). From germline, CDR1 is SQVTM and CDR2 ANQGSEA. This CDR3 is built from 11 residues. With 2 bases removed from V and 10 bases from J, the gap between germline ends came to 11 bases. This CDR3 is CSVERTGGAFF. DNA of the CDR3: TGCAGCGTTGAACGTACAGGTGGAGCTTTCTTT.

The chain carries TRBV4-3 and TRBJ1-4; D is uncertain. Germline V gene lookup returns CDR1 LGHNA and CDR2 YSLEER. Trimming took 2 bases from V and 7 from J, leaving 20 bases between them. The CDR3 loop spans 17 amino acids. The CDR3 nucleotides read TGCGCCAGCAGCCAAAACCCCGTAGAGAAAAGTTTTGAAAAACTGTTTTTT. Its translation: CASSQNPVEKSFEKLFF.

V and J are TRBV19 and TRBJ1-3, with a tentative D call TRBD1 (5 bases). The CDR3 length is 15 residues. V was shortened by 5 bases and J by 1 base, with 12 bases between the two germline ends. The germline gives CDR1 LNHDA, CDR2 SQIVND (reference sequence). This chain's CDR3 is CASSQMDISGNTIYF. DNA of the CDR3: TGTGCCAGTAGTCAAATGGACATATCTGGAAACACCATATATTTT. The complete variable domain, with remaining parts taken from reference TRBV19 and TRBJ1-3, reads DGGITQSPKYLFRKEGQNVTLSCEQNLNHDAMYWYRQDPGQGLRLIYYSQIVNDFQKGDIAEGYSVSREKKESFPLTVTSAQKNPTAFYLCASSQMDISGNTIYFGEGSWLTVV.

In its sample, this clone was seen a few times. The rearrangement links TRBV4-1 to TRBJ1-4; the D is unclear. V was clipped by 2 bases and J by 7 bases, with 11 bases between them. CDR1 and CDR2 from the germline V gene are MGHRA and YSYEKL. The CDR3 length is 14 residues. CDR3 DNA: TGCGCCAGCAGCCAAAGGCAGGTGGCTGAAAAACTGTTTTTT. The encoded protein is CASSQRQVAEKLFF.

This clone was seen a handful of times. The chain has TRBV4-1 and TRBJ2-2; a possible D gene is TRBD2 (5 bases). The V gene's germline CDR1 is MGHRA and CDR2 YSYEKL. With 0 bases removed from V and 5 bases from J, the gap between germline ends came to 10 bases. The CDR3 extends over 15 amino acids. The chain's CDR3 is CASSQDGLPTGELFF. CDR3 sequence (DNA): TGCGCCAGCAGCCAAGATGGACTCCCGACCGGGGAGCTGTTTTTT.

The chain uses TRBV7-2 and TRBJ2-1, with 8 bases lining up with TRBD1. The CDR3 spans 15 residues. CDR1 and CDR2 from the germline V gene are SGHTA and FQGNSA. V lost 3 bases to trimming and J lost 6 bases; unmatched junction nucleotides: 7. The CDR3 sequence is CASSLDRAGINEQFF. CDR3 sequence (DNA): TGTGCCAGCAGCTTGGACAGGGCAGGTATCAATGAGCAGTTCTTC.

This chain links TRBV5-1 with TRBJ1-1, with a tentative D call TRBD1 (6 bases). CDR3 size: 14 residues. Germline values: CDR1 SGHRS, CDR2 YFSETQ. Between the trimmed V and J ends, which lost 3 bases and 1 base, there was a span of 10 bases. The CDR3 DNA is TGCGCCAGCAGCTCCGACAGGCCGAACACTGAAGCTTTCTTT. Amino acids: CASSSDRPNTEAFF.

The chain uses TRBV7-2 and TRBJ1-2; D might be TRBD1 (5 bases). V lost 4 bases to trimming and J lost 4 bases, with 13 bases between them. This CDR3 is 14 amino acids long. CDR1 and CDR2 (germline): SGHTA, FQGNSA. CDR3 DNA sequence: TGTGCCAGCAGCTCAGACAGCTACCTCTATGGCTACACCTTC. It encodes CASSSDSYLYGYTF.

This chain joins TRBV5-1 and TRBJ2-1, with 9 nucleotides matching TRBD2. J lost 0 bases, V lost 4 bases, and 5 bases had no gene match. The CDR3 runs 16 residues. In germline, CDR1 is SGHRS, CDR2 YFSETQ. The CDR3 region has the DNA TGCGCCAGCAGCCGACTAGCGGTAAGCTCCTACAATGAGCAGTTCTTC. This encodes CASSRLAVSSYNEQFF.

This clone has just one count. The chain carries TRBV27 and TRBJ2-7, with 10 positions matching TRBD2. This CDR3 contains 16 residues. Trimming removed 7 bases from V and 5 bases from J; junction bases left unmatched: 14. Germline V CDR1 and CDR2: MNHEY, SMNVEV (reference sequence). CDR3: CASNSLSSGSHHEQYF. CDR3 bases: TGTGCCAGCAATTCCCTCTCTAGCGGGAGTCACCACGAGCAGTACTTC.

This clone has just one count. The chain couples TRBV7-6 to TRBJ2-1; 11 positions agree with TRBD2. CDR1 and CDR2 from the germline V gene are SGHVS and FNYEAQ. V lost 0 bases, J lost 9 bases, and 7 bases stayed unmatched. This CDR3 has 16 amino acids. Written as DNA, the CDR3 is TGTGCCAGCAGCTTAGCTACTAGCGGGAGTCTGGGTGAGCAGTTCTTC. Translating gives CASSLATSGSLGEQFF.

The J gene is TRBJ2-1, the V gene TRBV10-1; D may be TRBD2 (5 bases). The germline CDR1 and CDR2 sequences are WNHNN and SYGVQD (reference sequence). V lost 5 bases to trimming and J lost 6 bases, with 11 bases between them. This CDR3 is built from 13 residues. The CDR3 DNA sequence: TGCGCCAGCAGTTATGGACTCGGCAATGAGCAGTTCTTC. It translates to CASSYGLGNEQFF.

The CDR3 DNA reads as TGTGCCAGCTCACCAGGGACAGGGAGGGACACTGAAGCTTTCTTT. As protein: CASSPGTGRDTEAFF. This chain uses TRBV18 with TRBJ1-1; 9 bases match TRBD1. Germline lookup yields CDR1 KGHSH and CDR2 LQKENI. This CDR3 comprises 15 residues. Germline trimming cut 2 bases from V and 3 bases from J; bases unmatched to any gene: 4.